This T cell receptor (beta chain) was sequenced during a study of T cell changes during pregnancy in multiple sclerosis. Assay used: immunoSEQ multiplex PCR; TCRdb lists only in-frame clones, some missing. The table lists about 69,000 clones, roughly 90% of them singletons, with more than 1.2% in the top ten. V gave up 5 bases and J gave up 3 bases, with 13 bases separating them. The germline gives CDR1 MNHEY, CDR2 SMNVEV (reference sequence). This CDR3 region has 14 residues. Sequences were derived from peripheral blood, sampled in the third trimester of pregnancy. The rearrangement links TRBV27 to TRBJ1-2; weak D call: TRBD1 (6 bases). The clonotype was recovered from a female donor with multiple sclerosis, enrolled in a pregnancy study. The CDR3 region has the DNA TGTGCCAGCAGTCTTGGGGGGGGCGACTATGGCTACACCTTC. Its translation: CASSLGGGDYGYTF.